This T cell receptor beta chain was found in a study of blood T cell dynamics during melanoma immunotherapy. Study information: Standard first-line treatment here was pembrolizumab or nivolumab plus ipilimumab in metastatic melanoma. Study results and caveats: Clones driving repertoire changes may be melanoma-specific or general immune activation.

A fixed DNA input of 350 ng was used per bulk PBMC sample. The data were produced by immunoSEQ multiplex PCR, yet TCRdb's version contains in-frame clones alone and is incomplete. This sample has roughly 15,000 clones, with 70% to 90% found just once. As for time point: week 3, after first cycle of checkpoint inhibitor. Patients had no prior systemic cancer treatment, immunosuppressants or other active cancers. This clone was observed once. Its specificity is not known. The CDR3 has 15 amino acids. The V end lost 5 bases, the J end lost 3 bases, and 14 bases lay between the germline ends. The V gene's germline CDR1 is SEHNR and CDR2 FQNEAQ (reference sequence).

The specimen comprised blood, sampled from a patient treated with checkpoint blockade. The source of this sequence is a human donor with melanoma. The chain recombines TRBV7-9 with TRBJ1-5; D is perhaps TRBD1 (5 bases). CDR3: CASSPTGNPNQPQHF. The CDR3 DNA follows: TGTGCCAGCAGCCCAACAGGAAACCCCAATCAGCCCCAGCATTTT.